The 13 T cell receptor beta chains given below trace back to one sample, sequenced in a study of T-cell reconstitution after alpha-beta-depleted transplantation in children. Unique molecular identifiers were used to barcode this TCRbeta library. Each CDR3 protein gets one entry after TCRdb re-called the PCR reads with MiXCR. The data hold about 280,000 distinct CDR3 sequences, with roughly 12% observed a single time. The source was peripheral blood, collected 180 days after TCRalphabeta/CD19-depleted stem cell transplant. The receptors derive from a male patient between 2 and 10 years old who had a stem cell transplant for chronic granulomatous disease, so the T cells may come from the graft donor.

Of note for this clonotype: This may arise from a read error, as a much more abundant clone is one base away. The V and J genes are TRBV12-3 or TRBV12-4 and TRBJ2-2; 9 bases map to TRBD2. The CDR3 extends over 20 amino acids. V shed 6 bases and J 9 bases; nucleotides not matched to a gene: 26. The CDR3 DNA reads TGTGCCAGCAGCCCGCGGCTTGCTGGTTGGGCGGGAGGGGCAGCCTGGGAGCTGTTTTTT. Its translation is CASSPRLAGWAGGAAWELFF.

This clonotype was picked up many times. J is TRBJ2-1 and V is TRBV7-9; D call uncertain. The CDR3 runs to 15 residues. Germline CDR1 SEHNR, CDR2 FQNEAQ (reference sequence). Trimming removed 5 bases at V and 3 bases at J, with 14 bases between. CDR3 protein: CASSLGRVFYNEQFF. In DNA form, the CDR3 reads TGTGCCAGCAGCCTAGGACGAGTCTTCTACAATGAGCAGTTCTTC.

This clonotype occurred many times. V usage is TRBV6-1 and J usage is TRBJ1-5; TRBD1 might be the D (5 bases). The ends were cut back, 6 bases at V and 4 bases at J, with 16 bases in the middle. Germline V gene sequence: CDR1 MNHNS, CDR2 SASEGT. The CDR3 loop spans 15 amino acids. CDR3 loop: CASRHAGALNQPQHF. Written as DNA, the CDR3 is TGTGCCAGCAGACATGCCGGGGCCTTAAATCAGCCCCAGCATTTT.

This clonotype appeared many times. The V gene is TRBV12-3 or TRBV12-4, the J gene TRBJ2-3; D is undetermined. The CDR3 loop spans 15 amino acids. The ends were cut back, 9 bases at V and 2 bases at J, with 18 bases in the middle. CDR3 sequence (DNA): TGTGCCAGTATAGGGATTCGAGGAAACACAGATACGCAGTATTTT. Amino acid sequence: CASIGIRGNTDTQYF.

This clonotype was recorded at least ten times. J is TRBJ1-5 and V is TRBV25-1; possible D gene TRBD1, 5 bases. From germline, CDR1 is MGHDK and CDR2 SYGVNS. The CDR3 totals 14 residues. V shed 4 bases and J shed 6 bases, with 13 bases lying between them. CDR3 protein: CASSASQGTQPQHF. CDR3 sequence (DNA): TGTGCCAGCAGTGCATCTCAGGGTACTCAGCCCCAGCATTTT. Variable domain in full (rest from reference TRBV25-1 and TRBJ1-5): EADIYQTPRYLVIGTGKKITLECSQTMGHDKMYWYQQDPGMELHLIHYSYGVNSTEKGDLSSESTVSRIRTEHFPLTLESARPSHTSQYLCASSASQGTQPQHFGDGTRLSIL.

This clonotype was counted only a few times. The rearrangement joins TRBV6-1 to TRBJ2-3; TRBD1 aligns across 9 bases. The CDR3 covers 16 residues. The V and J ends lost 4 bases and 2 bases, in that order; junction bases with no gene match: 7. CDR1 is MNHNS and CDR2 is SASEGT in the germline V gene. In DNA form, the CDR3 reads TGTGCCAGCAGTGCTCTCACAGGGGGCCTCACAGATACGCAGTATTTT. It codes for CASSALTGGLTDTQYF.

This clonotype was detected many times. The chain employs TRBV12-3 or TRBV12-4 and TRBJ2-5, with D uncertain. With 0 bases removed from V and 0 bases from J, the gap between germline ends came to 2 bases. The CDR3 is made up of 13 amino acids. CDR3 in amino acids: CASSLADQETQYF. The CDR3 coding sequence is TGTGCCAGCAGTTTAGCAGACCAAGAGACCCAGTACTTC.

This clonotype was counted at least ten times. The V call is TRBV7-9, the J call TRBJ2-7; 11 nucleotides line up with TRBD1. This CDR3 has 15 residues. Germline values: CDR1 SEHNR, CDR2 FQNEAQ (reference sequence). With V trimmed by 4 bases and J by 5 bases, 7 bases remained unmatched. CDR3 region: CASSSGQGAMHEQYF. The CDR3 DNA reads TGTGCCAGCAGCTCAGGACAGGGGGCAATGCACGAGCAGTACTTC.

This clonotype occurred many times. The chain combines TRBV4-2 with TRBJ2-5, with a weak D call TRBD2 (6 bases). The CDR3 spans 14 residues. The V end was cut by 4 bases, the J end by 5 bases, with 14 bases between. The V gene's germline CDR1 is LGHNA and CDR2 YNFKEQ. CDR3 sequence reads: CASSPPGEGETQYF. Written as DNA, the CDR3 is TGTGCCAGCAGCCCCCCGGGAGAAGGGGAGACCCAGTACTTC.

This clonotype was recorded at least ten times. The chain combines TRBV7-9 with TRBJ2-1, with D possibly TRBD2 on 5 matching bases. Trimming removed 4 bases at V and 12 bases at J, with 19 bases between. Germline V gives CDR1 SEHNR, CDR2 FQNEAQ (reference sequence). The length of the CDR3 is 14 residues. CDR3 in amino acids: CASSSETLASVQFF. In DNA, the CDR3 is TGTGCCAGCAGCTCCGAGACCCTAGCATCGGTGCAGTTCTTC.

As for this clonotype: This may arise from a read error, as a much more abundant clone is one base away. DNA for the CDR3: TGCGCCAGCAGCAGGGGGGCTGCCTACAATGAGCAGTTCTTC. Its protein is CASSRGAAYNEQFF. The chain has TRBV5-1 and TRBJ2-1; tentatively, D is TRBD1 or TRBD2 (6 bases each). The CDR3 has 14 amino acids. Per germline, CDR1 SGHRS and CDR2 YFSETQ. Trimming stripped 4 bases from V and 2 bases from J, with 10 bases between.

The chain combines TRBV20-1 with TRBJ2-3, with 8 bases aligning to TRBD2. Germline trimming cut 3 bases from V and 2 bases from J; bases unmatched to any gene: 13. The CDR3 runs to 17 residues. Germline V gene lookup returns CDR1 DFQATT and CDR2 SNEGSKA (reference sequence). The CDR3 region is CSARHPTRLANTDTQYF. Written as DNA, the CDR3 is TGCAGTGCTAGGCACCCGACCCGACTAGCGAACACAGATACGCAGTATTTT.

This clonotype was seen ten or more times. V usage is TRBV5-1 and J usage is TRBJ1-6; D remains unclear. V was shortened by 1 base and J by 8 bases, with 7 bases between the two germline ends. CDR3 length: 13 residues. In germline, CDR1 is SGHRS, CDR2 YFSETQ. CDR3 amino acids: CASSLRADSPLHF. The CDR3 DNA reads TGCGCCAGCAGCTTGAGGGCAGATTCACCCCTCCACTTT.